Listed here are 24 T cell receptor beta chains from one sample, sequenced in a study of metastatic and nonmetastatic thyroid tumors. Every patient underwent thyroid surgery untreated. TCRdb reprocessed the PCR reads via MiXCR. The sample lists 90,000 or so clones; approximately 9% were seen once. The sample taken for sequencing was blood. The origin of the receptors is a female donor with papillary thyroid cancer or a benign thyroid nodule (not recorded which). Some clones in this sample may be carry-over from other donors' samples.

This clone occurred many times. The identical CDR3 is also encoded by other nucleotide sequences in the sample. CDR3 in DNA: TGTGCCAGCAGTTTGGGTGTTAAAGGGACCCAGTACTTC. It is translated as CASSLGVKGTQYF. The rearrangement uses TRBV6-1 and TRBJ2-5; no firm D call. Looked up from germline, CDR1 is MNHNS and CDR2 is SASEGT. The V and J ends lost 5 bases and 7 bases respectively, with 14 bases between them. CDR3 length equals 13 residues.

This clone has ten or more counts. CDR3 DNA sequence: TGCGCCAGCAGCCAAAGTGGGACTACTACGTACACAGATACGCAGTATTTT. This gives the protein CASSQSGTTTYTDTQYF. This chain links TRBV4-1 with TRBJ2-3, with 7 nucleotides matching TRBD2. The CDR3 loop spans 17 amino acids. Per the germline V gene, CDR1 is MGHRA and CDR2 is YSYEKL. After removal of 2 bases from V and 2 bases from J, the junction contained 10 bases not matched to a gene.

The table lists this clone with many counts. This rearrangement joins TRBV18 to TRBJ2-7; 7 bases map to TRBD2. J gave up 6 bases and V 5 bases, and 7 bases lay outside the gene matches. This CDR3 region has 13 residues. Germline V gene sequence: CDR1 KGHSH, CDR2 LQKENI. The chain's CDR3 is CASSSVGGGEQYF. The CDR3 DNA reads TGTGCCAGCTCATCAGTTGGGGGGGGCGAGCAGTACTTC. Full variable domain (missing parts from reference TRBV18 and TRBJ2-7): NAGVMQNPRHLVRRRGQEARLRCSPMKGHSHVYWYRQLPEEGLKFMVYLQKENIIDESGMPKERFSAEFPKEGPSILRIQQVVRGDSAAYFCASSSVGGGEQYFGPGTRLTVT.

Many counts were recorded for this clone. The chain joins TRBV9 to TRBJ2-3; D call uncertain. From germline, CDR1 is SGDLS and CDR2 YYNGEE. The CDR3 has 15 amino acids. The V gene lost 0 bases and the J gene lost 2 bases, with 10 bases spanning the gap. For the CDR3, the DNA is TGTGCCAGCAGCGTAGAAGGTCGGTCCACAGATACGCAGTATTTT. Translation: CASSVEGRSTDTQYF. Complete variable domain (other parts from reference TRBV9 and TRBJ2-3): DSGVTQTPKHLITATGQRVTLRCSPRSGDLSVYWYQQSLDQGLQFLIQYYNGEERAKGNILERFSAQQFPDLHSELNLSSLELGDSALYFCASSVEGRSTDTQYFGPGTRLTVL.

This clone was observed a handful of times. Written as DNA, the CDR3 is TGCAGTGCCACGCCCCTTAGCGGGGGCAGCTCTGGGGCCAACGTCCTGACTTTC. Residues: CSATPLSGGSSGANVLTF. The V and J genes are TRBV20-1 and TRBJ2-6; the match to TRBD2 covers 9 bases. This CDR3 has 18 amino acids. CDR1 is DFQATT, CDR2 SNEGSKA, per germline (reference sequence). V lost 6 bases and J lost 0; bases outside the gene matches: 12.

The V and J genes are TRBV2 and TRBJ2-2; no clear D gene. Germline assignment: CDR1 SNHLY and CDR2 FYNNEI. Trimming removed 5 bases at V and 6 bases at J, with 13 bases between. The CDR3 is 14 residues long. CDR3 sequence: CASSLPLGAGELFF. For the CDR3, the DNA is TGTGCCAGCAGTCTACCGCTAGGTGCCGGGGAGCTGTTTTTT.

The CDR3 DNA reads TGTGCCTGGAGTGTATCAGGGTTCTATGGCTACACCTTC. Its translation is CAWSVSGFYGYTF. The gene calls are TRBV30 and TRBJ1-2; D is possibly TRBD1 (5 bases). This CDR3 contains 13 residues. CDR1 is GTSNPN and CDR2 is SVGIG in the germline V gene (reference sequence). Trimming left V 0 bases short and J 4 bases short, with 9 bases between.

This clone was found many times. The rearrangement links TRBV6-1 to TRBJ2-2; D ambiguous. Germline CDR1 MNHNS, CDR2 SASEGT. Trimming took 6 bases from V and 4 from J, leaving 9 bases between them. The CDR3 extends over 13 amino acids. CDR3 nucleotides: TGTGCCAGCAGCCGGGTGTCCACCGGGGAGCTGTTTTTT. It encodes CASSRVSTGELFF.

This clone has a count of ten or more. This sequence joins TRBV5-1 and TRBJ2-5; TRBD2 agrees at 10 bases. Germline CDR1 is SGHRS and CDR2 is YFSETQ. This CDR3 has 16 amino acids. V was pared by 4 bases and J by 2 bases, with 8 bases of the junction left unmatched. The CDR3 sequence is CASSDNSGGPQETQYF. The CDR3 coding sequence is TGCGCCAGCAGCGACAATAGCGGGGGGCCACAAGAGACCCAGTACTTC.

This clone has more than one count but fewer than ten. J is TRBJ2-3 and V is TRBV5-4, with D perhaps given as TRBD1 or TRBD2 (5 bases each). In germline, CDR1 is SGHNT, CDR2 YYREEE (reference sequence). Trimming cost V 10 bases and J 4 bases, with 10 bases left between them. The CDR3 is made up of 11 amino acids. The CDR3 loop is CAWGRADTQYF. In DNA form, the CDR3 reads TGTGCCTGGGGACGAGCAGATACGCAGTATTTT.

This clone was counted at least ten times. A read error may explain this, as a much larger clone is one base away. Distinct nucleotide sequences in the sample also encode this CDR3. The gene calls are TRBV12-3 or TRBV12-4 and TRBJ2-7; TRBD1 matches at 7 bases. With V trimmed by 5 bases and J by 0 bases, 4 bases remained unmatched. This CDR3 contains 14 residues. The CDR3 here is CASSPGTASYEQYF. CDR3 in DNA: TGTGCCAGCAGTCCCGGGACAGCCTCCTACGAGCAGTACTTC.

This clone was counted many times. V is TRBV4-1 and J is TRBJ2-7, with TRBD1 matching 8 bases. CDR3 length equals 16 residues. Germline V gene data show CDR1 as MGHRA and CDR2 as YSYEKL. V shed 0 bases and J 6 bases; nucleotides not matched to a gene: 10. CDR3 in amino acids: CASSQDLGTGGSEQYF. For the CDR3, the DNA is TGCGCCAGCAGCCAAGATCTTGGGACAGGAGGTTCCGAGCAGTACTTC.

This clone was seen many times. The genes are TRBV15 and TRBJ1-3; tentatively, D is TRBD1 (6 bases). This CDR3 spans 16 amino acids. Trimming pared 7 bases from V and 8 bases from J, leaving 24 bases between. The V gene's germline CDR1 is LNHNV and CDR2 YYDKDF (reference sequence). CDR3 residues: CATMGGRTGTRDTIYF. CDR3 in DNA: TGTGCCACCATGGGGGGGAGAACAGGGACCAGGGACACCATATATTTT.

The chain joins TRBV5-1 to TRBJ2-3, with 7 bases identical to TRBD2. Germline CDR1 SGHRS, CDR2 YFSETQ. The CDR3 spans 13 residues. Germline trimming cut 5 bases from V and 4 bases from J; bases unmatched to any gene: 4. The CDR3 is CASSPGRADTQYF. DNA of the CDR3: TGCGCCAGCAGTCCTGGGAGGGCAGATACGCAGTATTTT.

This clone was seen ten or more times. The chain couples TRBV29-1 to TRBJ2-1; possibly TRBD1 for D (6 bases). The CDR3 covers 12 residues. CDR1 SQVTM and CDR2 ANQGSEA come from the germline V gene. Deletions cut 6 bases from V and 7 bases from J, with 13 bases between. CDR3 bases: TGCAGCGTCCGCCCTAGGGGGAATGAGCAGTTCTTC. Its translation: CSVRPRGNEQFF.

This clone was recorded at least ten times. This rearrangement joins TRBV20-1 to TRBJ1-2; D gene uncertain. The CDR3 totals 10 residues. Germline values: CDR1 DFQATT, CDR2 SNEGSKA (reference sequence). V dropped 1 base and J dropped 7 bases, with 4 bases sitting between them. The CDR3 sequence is CSARGGGYTF. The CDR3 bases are TGCAGTGCTAGAGGCGGTGGCTACACCTTC.

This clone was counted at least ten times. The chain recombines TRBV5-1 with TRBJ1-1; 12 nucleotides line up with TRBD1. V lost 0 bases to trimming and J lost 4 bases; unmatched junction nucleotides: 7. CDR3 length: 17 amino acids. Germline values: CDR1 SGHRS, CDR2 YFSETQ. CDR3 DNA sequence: TGCGCCAGCAGCTTGGAAGGGACAGGGGGCGTAGGCACTGAAGCTTTCTTT. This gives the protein CASSLEGTGGVGTEAFF.

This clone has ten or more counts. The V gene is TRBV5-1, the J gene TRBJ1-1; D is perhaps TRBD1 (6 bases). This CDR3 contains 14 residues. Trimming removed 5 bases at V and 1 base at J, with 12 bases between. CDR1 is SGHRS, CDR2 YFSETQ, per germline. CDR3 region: CASSEGVTNTEAFF. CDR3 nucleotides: TGCGCCAGCAGTGAGGGGGTTACGAACACTGAAGCTTTCTTT.

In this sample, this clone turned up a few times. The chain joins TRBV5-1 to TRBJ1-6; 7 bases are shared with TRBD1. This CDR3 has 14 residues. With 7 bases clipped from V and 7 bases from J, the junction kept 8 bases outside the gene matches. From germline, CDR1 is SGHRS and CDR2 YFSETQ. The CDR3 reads CASHPGQINSPLHF. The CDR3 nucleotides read TGCGCCAGCCACCCGGGACAGATAAATTCACCCCTCCACTTT.

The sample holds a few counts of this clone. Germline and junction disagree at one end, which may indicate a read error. DNA for the CDR3: TGTACCAGCAGCCCCCGGCCGGAAGGCGGGGATCTGTTTTTT. It translates to CTSSPRPEGGDLFF. This chain joins TRBV6-1 and TRBJ2-2; perhaps TRBD2 as D (6 bases). CDR1 is MNHNS, CDR2 SASEGT, per germline. This CDR3 is built from 14 residues.

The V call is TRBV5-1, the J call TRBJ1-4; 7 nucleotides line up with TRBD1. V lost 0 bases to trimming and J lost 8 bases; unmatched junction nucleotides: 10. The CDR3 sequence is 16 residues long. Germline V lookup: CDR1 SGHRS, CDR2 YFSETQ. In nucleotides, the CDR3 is TGCGCCAGCAGCTTGGGACAGGGTAAAGGGAGAGAAAAACTGTTTTTT. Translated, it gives CASSLGQGKGREKLFF.

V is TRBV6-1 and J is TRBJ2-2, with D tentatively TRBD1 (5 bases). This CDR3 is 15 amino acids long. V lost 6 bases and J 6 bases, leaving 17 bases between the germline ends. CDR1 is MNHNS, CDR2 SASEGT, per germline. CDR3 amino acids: CASSYRLSGSGELFF. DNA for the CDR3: TGTGCCAGCAGCTACAGGCTCTCCGGCTCCGGGGAGCTGTTTTTT.

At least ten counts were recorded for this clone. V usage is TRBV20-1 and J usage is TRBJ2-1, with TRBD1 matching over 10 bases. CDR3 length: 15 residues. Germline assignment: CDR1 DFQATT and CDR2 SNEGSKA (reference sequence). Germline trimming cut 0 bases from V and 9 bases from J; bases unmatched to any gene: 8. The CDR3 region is CSARDHMDRGGEQFF. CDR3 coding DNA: TGCAGTGCTAGAGATCATATGGACAGGGGGGGTGAGCAGTTCTTC.

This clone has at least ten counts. DNA of the CDR3: TGTGCCATTTCGGCTAACTCAAATGAAAAACTGTTTTTT. Translated, it gives CAISANSNEKLFF. The chain carries TRBV12-3 or TRBV12-4 and TRBJ1-4; D remains ambiguous. V was shortened by 10 bases and J by 5 bases, with 14 bases between the two germline ends. This CDR3 has 13 amino acids.